The table lists the clone carrying this T cell receptor beta chain with many counts. Donors included only healthy HIV-negative adults lacking recent acute infections or vaccinations. Sequencing was performed with immunoSEQ multiplex PCR; in TCRdb, only in-frame clones are kept and a portion is missing. The table lists about half a million clones, 81% of them singletons. This sample was included in a study of shared clonotypes between healthy human individuals. The CDR3 has 16 amino acids. Germline V lookup: CDR1 MNHEY, CDR2 SVGAGI. V lost 0 bases to trimming and J lost 5 bases, with 14 bases between them.

The source material was PBMCs. This chain uses TRBV6-5 with TRBJ2-1, with D perhaps matching TRBD2 (6 bases). This clonotype originated in a middle-aged woman in good health. Some clones in this sample may be carry-over from other donors' samples. CDR3 nucleotides: TGTGCCAGCAGTTACTCGGGGTTAGCGGTCAACAATGAGCAGTTCTTC. Translated, it gives CASSYSGLAVNNEQFF.